One and the same sample provided the 19 T cell receptor beta chains below, sequenced in a study of T cells after yellow fever vaccination. TCRdb re-called the 5' RACE reads with MiXCR, one entry per CDR3 protein. The data hold fewer than 350,000 distinct CDR3 sequences, with around 4.5% observed a single time. This material consisted of PBMCs, taken 15 days after the yellow fever booster vaccination. The receptors derive from a man aged 18 to 29 who received the YFV17D yellow fever vaccine.

The chain has TRBV28 and TRBJ1-1; D gene unclear. V lost 7 bases to trimming and J lost 5 bases, with 11 bases between them. The CDR3 runs to 12 residues. Germline V gene lookup returns CDR1 MDHEN and CDR2 SYDVKM. CDR3 coding DNA: TGTGCCAGCACCACCCCGGGGACTGAAGCTTTCTTT. Translation: CASTTPGTEAFF.

The V gene is TRBV15, the J gene TRBJ1-1; possibly TRBD1 for D (5 bases). CDR1 is LNHNV, CDR2 YYDKDF, per germline (reference sequence). This CDR3 has 14 residues. The ends were cut back, 8 bases at V and 2 bases at J, with 15 bases in the middle. The CDR3 DNA sequence: TGTGCCACCGCTGGGTGGGACTCAAACACTGAAGCTTTCTTT. The encoded protein is CATAGWDSNTEAFF.

This chain uses TRBV20-1 with TRBJ2-5, with 12 nucleotides matching TRBD2. Trimming removed 5 bases from V and 5 bases from J; junction bases left unmatched: 12. There are 16 residues in the CDR3. Germline V lookup: CDR1 DFQATT, CDR2 SNEGSKA (reference sequence). CDR3 loop: CSALPSLAGGRETQYF. In DNA, the CDR3 is TGCAGTGCTCTACCTTCTCTAGCGGGGGGGCGGGAGACCCAGTACTTC.

The chain couples TRBV5-4 to TRBJ2-2; D is possibly TRBD1 (5 bases). Between the trimmed V and J ends, which lost 0 bases and 6 bases, there was a span of 12 bases. Germline V gene data show CDR1 as SGHNT and CDR2 as YYREEE (reference sequence). This CDR3 contains 15 residues. The CDR3 region is CASSLAGIKSGELFF. Here the CDR3 DNA reads TGTGCCAGCAGCTTGGCAGGGATTAAATCCGGGGAGCTGTTTTTT.

There are a few counts of this clonotype. The CDR3 bases are TGTGCCAGCAGCAACCGGGAGACAGATACGCAGTATTTT. As protein: CASSNRETDTQYF. The V and J genes are TRBV6-5 and TRBJ2-3; TRBD2 might be the D (6 bases). The CDR3 has 13 amino acids. Germline V CDR1 and CDR2: MNHEY, SVGAGI. V shed 6 bases and J shed 3 bases, with 10 bases lying between them.

In this sample, this clonotype turned up many times. The V and J genes are TRBV10-2 and TRBJ1-5; D is undetermined. The CDR3 loop spans 12 amino acids. Trimming cost V 4 bases and J 4 bases, with 5 bases left between them. The germline V gene has CDR1 WSHSY and CDR2 SAAADI. The CDR3 region has the DNA TGCGCCAGCAGTGGCGGAAATCAGCCCCAGCATTTT. This encodes CASSGGNQPQHF.

This clonotype occurred many times. The V gene is TRBV7-9, the J gene TRBJ2-5, with a possible D match to TRBD1 (5 bases). This CDR3 has 14 amino acids. Per germline, CDR1 SEHNR and CDR2 FQNEAQ (reference sequence). Trimming pared 11 bases from V and 2 bases from J, leaving 18 bases between. DNA of the CDR3: TGTGCCGGACACCGATCGCCCTTTCAAGAGACCCAGTACTTC. Residues: CAGHRSPFQETQYF.

V is TRBV7-9 and J is TRBJ1-2; D gene uncertain. The CDR3 is 15 amino acids. Trimming pared 5 bases from V and 4 bases from J, leaving 17 bases between. CDR1 is SEHNR and CDR2 is FQNEAQ in the germline V gene (reference sequence). CDR3 bases: TGTGCCAGCAGCGTACGGAGAGCGGGGTCCTATGGCTACACCTTC. Residues: CASSVRRAGSYGYTF.

The rearrangement uses TRBV4-3 and TRBJ1-5, with D uncertain. The V gene lost 1 base and the J gene lost 10 bases, with 17 bases spanning the gap. This CDR3 has 15 residues. The V gene's germline CDR1 is LGHNA and CDR2 YSLEER. CDR3 protein: CASSQVRGGVYPQHF. CDR3 DNA: TGCGCCAGCAGCCAAGTTCGGGGTGGGGTATACCCCCAGCATTTT.

This clonotype was seen ten or more times. The genes are TRBV4-1 and TRBJ1-5; D gene unclear. V lost 3 bases, J lost 3 bases, and 9 bases lay in between. CDR1 is MGHRA, CDR2 YSYEKL, per germline. CDR3 length: 14 amino acids. The chain's CDR3 is CASSQAGHNQPQHF. The CDR3 DNA is TGCGCCAGCAGCCAGGCAGGCCACAATCAGCCCCAGCATTTT.

This clonotype was found a few times. This rearrangement joins TRBV4-1 to TRBJ2-5; 7 bases align to TRBD1. Germline CDR1 reads MGHRA; CDR2 reads YSYEKL. This CDR3 contains 14 residues. The V and J ends lost 0 bases and 3 bases, in that order; junction bases with no gene match: 1. The CDR3 DNA sequence: TGCGCCAGCAGCCAAGAGGGGACAGAAGAGACCCAGTACTTC. Protein: CASSQEGTEETQYF.

V usage is TRBV5-1 and J usage is TRBJ1-1, with TRBD1 as a possible D gene (5 bases). The CDR3 is made up of 15 amino acids. Trimming pared 1 base from V and 7 bases from J, leaving 17 bases between. Per germline, CDR1 SGHRS and CDR2 YFSETQ. In DNA, the CDR3 is TGCGCCAGCAGCTTGATGTCTGCGGGGGTAAATGAAGCTTTCTTT. Its protein product is CASSLMSAGVNEAFF. The full variable domain, its missing parts supplied by reference TRBV5-1 and TRBJ1-1, is KAGVTQTPRYLIKTRGQQVTLSCSPISGHRSVSWYQQTPGQGLQFLFEYFSETQRNKGNFPGRFSGRQFSNSRSEMNVSTLELGDSALYLCASSLMSAGVNEAFFGQGTRLTVV.

In its sample, this clonotype was seen a few times. CDR3 sequence (DNA): TGTGCCAGCAGCCAAGAGAGTCTAGCGGTGAATGAGCAGTTCTTC. Translation gives CASSQESLAVNEQFF. The chain has TRBV3-1 and TRBJ2-1; 7 bases are shared with TRBD2. V was pared by 0 bases and J by 7 bases, with 6 bases of the junction left unmatched. This CDR3 has 15 residues. Germline V gene data show CDR1 as LGHDT and CDR2 as YNNKEL (reference sequence).

This clonotype was picked up many times. This chain links TRBV6-5 with TRBJ2-3; D not certain. Germline V lookup: CDR1 MNHEY, CDR2 SVGAGI. V shed 10 bases and J shed 2 bases, with 13 bases lying between them. The CDR3 has 13 amino acids. The CDR3 is CATLRGPTDTQYF. The CDR3 DNA is TGTGCCACCCTTCGCGGCCCCACAGATACGCAGTATTTT.

This clonotype was picked up many times. This chain connects TRBV12-3 or TRBV12-4 to TRBJ2-3; a weak D match, TRBD1 (5 bases). The CDR3 is 15 residues long. V lost 6 bases to trimming and J lost 3 bases, with 16 bases between them. The CDR3, as DNA: TGTGCCAGCAGCACCCAGGGCCCCACAACAGATACGCAGTATTTT. Its protein product is CASSTQGPTTDTQYF.

This clonotype came up many times. The J gene is TRBJ2-3, the V gene TRBV15; D remains ambiguous. CDR3 size: 15 residues. V was clipped by 5 bases and J by 2 bases, with 14 bases between them. Germline V gene sequence: CDR1 LNHNV, CDR2 YYDKDF (reference sequence). The DNA of the CDR3 is TGTGCCACCAGCGGACCCCCTTACTCCACAGATACGCAGTATTTT. Translating gives CATSGPPYSTDTQYF.

V is TRBV10-1 and J is TRBJ1-1; D remains unclear. The germline V and J ends were trimmed by 2 bases and 7 bases, with 8 bases remaining between them. This CDR3 is 12 amino acids long. CDR1 and CDR2 (germline): WNHNN, SYGVQD (reference sequence). The CDR3 protein is CASSERGGEAFF. CDR3 DNA: TGCGCCAGCAGTGAGCGCGGTGGTGAAGCTTTCTTT.

The sample holds many counts of this clonotype. The chain has TRBV12-3 or TRBV12-4 and TRBJ1-6, with 7 positions matching TRBD1. After removal of 3 bases from V and 5 bases from J, the junction contained 10 bases not matched to a gene. This CDR3 spans 17 amino acids. CDR3 bases: TGTGCCAGCAGTTTTCGTGTGTTAGGGGGCCATAATTCACCCCTCCACTTT. Translated: CASSFRVLGGHNSPLHF.

This clonotype occurred many times. The CDR3 DNA reads as TGTGCCAGCAGCTTGGTTAAAAACGAAAAACTGTTTTTT. Translated: CASSLVKNEKLFF. This rearrangement joins TRBV7-2 to TRBJ1-4; D is ambiguous. The CDR3 spans 13 residues. Trimming removed 3 bases from V and 8 bases from J, with 10 bases in between. Germline-derived CDR1 and CDR2 are SGHTA and FQGNSA. Variable domain in full (rest from reference TRBV7-2 and TRBJ1-4): GAGVSQSPSNKVTEKGKDVELRCDPISGHTALYWYRQSLGQGLEFLIYFQGNSAPDKSGLPSDRFSAERTGGSVSTLTIQRTQQEDSAVYLCASSLVKNEKLFFGSGTQLSVL.